The clone carrying this T cell receptor beta chain was counted many times. Only healthy Caucasians were included as donors. The sample comes from a study of identical twins. The V and J ends lost 4 bases and 4 bases respectively, with 7 bases between them. From germline, CDR1 is MNHEY and CDR2 SVGEGT. There are 12 residues in the CDR3. cDNA molecules carried unique molecular identifiers, and template switching added a universal primer site. One entry per CDR3 protein results from TCRdb running MiXCR on the 5' RACE reads. The table includes around 250,000 distinct CDR3 sequences, roughly 13% detected once. Separately, the same data were catalogued under a study of yellow fever vaccine responses in identical twins.

The sequencing sample was made of memory (CD45RO+) T cells sorted from blood. This sequence joins TRBV6-2 or TRBV6-3 and TRBJ2-5; D uncertain. This TCR derives from a woman between 18 and 30 years old in good health. The chain's CDR3 is CASSFRLETQYF. The CDR3 DNA reads as TGTGCCAGCAGTTTCCGCTTAGAGACCCAGTACTTC.